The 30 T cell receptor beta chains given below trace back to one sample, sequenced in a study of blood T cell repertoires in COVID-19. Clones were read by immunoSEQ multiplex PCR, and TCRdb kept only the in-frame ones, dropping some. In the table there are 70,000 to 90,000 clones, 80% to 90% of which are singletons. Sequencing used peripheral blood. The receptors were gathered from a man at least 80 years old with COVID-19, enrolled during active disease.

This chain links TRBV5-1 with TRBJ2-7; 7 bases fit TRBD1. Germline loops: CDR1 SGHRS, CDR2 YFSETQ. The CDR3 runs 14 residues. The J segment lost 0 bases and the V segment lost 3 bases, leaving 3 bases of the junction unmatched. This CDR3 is CASSWDSSSYEQYF. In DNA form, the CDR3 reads TGCGCCAGCAGCTGGGACAGTAGCTCCTACGAGCAGTACTTC.

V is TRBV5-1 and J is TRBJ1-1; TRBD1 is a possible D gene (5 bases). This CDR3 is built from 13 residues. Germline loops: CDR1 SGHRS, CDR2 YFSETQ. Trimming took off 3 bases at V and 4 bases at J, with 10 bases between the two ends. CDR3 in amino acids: CASSWGGGTEAFF. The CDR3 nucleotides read TGCGCCAGCAGCTGGGGCGGGGGCACTGAAGCTTTCTTT.

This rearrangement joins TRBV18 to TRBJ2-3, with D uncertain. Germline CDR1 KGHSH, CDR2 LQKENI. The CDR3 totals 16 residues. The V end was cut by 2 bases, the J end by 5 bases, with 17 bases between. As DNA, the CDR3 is TGTGCCAGCTCACCAAGTCTTCCTAACTCTGGAGATACGCAGTATTTT. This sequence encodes CASSPSLPNSGDTQYF.

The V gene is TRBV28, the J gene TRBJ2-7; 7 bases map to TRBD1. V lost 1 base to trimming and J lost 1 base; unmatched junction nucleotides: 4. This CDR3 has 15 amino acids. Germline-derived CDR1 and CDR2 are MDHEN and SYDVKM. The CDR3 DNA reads TGTGCCAGCAGTTTATTAGGGGGCCAGTCCTACGAGCAGTACTTC. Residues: CASSLLGGQSYEQYF.

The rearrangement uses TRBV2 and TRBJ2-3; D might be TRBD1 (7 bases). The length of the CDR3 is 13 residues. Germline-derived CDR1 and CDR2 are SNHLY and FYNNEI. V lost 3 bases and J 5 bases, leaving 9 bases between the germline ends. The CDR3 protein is CASSDQGGDTQYF. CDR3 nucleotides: TGTGCCAGCAGTGATCAGGGGGGAGATACGCAGTATTTT.

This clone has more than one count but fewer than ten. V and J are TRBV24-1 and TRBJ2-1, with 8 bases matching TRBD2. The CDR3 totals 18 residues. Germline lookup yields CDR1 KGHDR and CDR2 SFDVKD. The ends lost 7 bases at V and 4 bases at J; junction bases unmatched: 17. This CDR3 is CATSRGGTSRRKYNEQFF. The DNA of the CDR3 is TGTGCCACCAGCCGCGGGGGGACCTCGAGACGGAAATACAATGAGCAGTTCTTC.

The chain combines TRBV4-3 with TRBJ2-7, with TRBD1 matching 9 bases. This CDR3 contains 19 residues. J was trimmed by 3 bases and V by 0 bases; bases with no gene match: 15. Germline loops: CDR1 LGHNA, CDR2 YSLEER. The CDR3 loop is CASSQDWAGGQGNSYEQYF. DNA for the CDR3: TGCGCCAGCAGCCAAGATTGGGCCGGGGGACAGGGAAATAGCTACGAGCAGTACTTC.

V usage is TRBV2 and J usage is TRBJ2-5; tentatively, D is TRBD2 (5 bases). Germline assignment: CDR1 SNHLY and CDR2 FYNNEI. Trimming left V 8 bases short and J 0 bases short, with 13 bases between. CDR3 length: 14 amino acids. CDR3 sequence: CASRRGENQETQYF. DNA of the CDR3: TGTGCCAGCCGGCGTGGGGAGAACCAAGAGACCCAGTACTTC. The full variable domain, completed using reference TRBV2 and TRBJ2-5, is EPEVTQTPSHQVTQMGQEVILRCVPISNHLYFYWYRQILGQKVEFLVSFYNNEISEKSEIFDDQFSVERPDGSNFTLKIRSTKLEDSAMYFCASRRGENQETQYFGPGTRLLVL.

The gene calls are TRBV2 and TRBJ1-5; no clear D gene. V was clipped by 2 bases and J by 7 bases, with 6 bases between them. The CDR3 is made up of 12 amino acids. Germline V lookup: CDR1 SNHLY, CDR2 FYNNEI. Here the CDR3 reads CASSELRQPQHF. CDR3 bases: TGTGCCAGCAGTGAACTAAGACAGCCCCAGCATTTT.

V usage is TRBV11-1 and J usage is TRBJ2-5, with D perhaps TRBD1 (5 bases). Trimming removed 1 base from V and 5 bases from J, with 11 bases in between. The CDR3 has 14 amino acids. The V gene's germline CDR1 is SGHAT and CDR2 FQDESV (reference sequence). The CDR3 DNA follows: TGTGCCAGCAGCTTAGTAAACAGGATTGAGACCCAGTACTTC. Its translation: CASSLVNRIETQYF. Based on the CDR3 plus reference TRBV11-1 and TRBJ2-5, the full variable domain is EAEVAQSPRYKITEKSQAVAFWCDPISGHATLYWYRQILGQGPELLVQFQDESVVDDSQLPKDRFSAERLKGVDSTLKIQPAELGDSAMYLCASSLVNRIETQYFGPGTRLLVL.

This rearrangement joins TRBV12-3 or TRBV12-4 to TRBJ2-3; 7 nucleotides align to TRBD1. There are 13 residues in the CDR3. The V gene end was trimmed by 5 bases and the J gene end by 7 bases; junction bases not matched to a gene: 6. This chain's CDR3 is CASSLTRGNTQYF. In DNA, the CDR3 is TGTGCCAGCAGTCTCACCAGGGGGAATACGCAGTATTTT.

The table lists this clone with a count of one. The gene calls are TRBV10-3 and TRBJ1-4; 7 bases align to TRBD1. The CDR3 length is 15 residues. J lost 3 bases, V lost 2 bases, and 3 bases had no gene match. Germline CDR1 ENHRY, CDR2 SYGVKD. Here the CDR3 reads CAISEPGGANEKLFF. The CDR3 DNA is TGTGCCATCAGTGAGCCAGGGGGAGCTAATGAAAAACTGTTTTTT.

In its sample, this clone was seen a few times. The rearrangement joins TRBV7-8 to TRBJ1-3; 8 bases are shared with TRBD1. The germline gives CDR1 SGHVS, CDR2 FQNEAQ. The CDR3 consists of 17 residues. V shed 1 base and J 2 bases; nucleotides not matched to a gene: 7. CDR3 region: CASSLGFQQGAGNTIYF. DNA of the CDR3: TGTGCCAGCAGCTTAGGGTTTCAACAGGGGGCTGGAAACACCATATATTTT.

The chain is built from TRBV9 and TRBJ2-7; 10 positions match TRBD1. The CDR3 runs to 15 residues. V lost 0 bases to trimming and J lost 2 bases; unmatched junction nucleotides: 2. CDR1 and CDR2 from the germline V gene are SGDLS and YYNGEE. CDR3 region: CASSVEGQGAYEQYF. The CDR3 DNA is TGTGCCAGCAGCGTAGAAGGACAGGGGGCCTACGAGCAGTACTTC.

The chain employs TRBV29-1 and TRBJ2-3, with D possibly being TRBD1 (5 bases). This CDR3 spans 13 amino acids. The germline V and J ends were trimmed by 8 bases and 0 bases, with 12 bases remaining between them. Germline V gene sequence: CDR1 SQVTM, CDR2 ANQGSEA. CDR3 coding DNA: TGCAGCTCGTGGGGCCTAAGCACAGATACGCAGTATTTT. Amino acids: CSSWGLSTDTQYF.

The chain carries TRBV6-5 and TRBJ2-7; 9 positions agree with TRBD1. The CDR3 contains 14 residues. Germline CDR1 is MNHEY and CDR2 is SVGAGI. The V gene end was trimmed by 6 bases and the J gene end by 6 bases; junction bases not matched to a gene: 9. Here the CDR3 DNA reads TGTGCCAGCAGCTCCGGGACAGGGAGGGCCGAGCAGTACTTC. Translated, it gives CASSSGTGRAEQYF.

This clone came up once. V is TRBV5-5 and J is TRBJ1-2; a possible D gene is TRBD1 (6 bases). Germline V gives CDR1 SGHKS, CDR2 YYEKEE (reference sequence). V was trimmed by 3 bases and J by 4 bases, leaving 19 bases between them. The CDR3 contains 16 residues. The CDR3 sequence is CASSSTRAQGSYGYTF. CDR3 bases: TGTGCCAGCAGCTCGACAAGGGCACAGGGCAGCTATGGCTACACCTTC.

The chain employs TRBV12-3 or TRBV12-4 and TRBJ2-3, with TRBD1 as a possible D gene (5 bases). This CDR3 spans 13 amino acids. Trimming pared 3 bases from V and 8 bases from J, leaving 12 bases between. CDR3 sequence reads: CASSFVEGATQYF. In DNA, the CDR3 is TGTGCCAGCAGTTTTGTCGAAGGGGCTACGCAGTATTTT.

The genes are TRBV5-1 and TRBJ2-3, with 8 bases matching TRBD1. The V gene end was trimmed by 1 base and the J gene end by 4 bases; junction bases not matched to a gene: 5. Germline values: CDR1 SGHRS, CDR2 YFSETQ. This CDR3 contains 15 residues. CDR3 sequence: CASSLTGGRSDTQYF. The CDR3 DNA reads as TGCGCCAGCAGCTTGACAGGGGGGAGATCAGATACGCAGTATTTT.

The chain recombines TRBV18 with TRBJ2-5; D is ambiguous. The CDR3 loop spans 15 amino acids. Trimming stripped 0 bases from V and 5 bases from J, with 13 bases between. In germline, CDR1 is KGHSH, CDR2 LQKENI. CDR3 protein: CASSPPPSLRETQYF. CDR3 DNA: TGTGCCAGCTCACCACCTCCTAGTCTTAGGGAGACCCAGTACTTC.

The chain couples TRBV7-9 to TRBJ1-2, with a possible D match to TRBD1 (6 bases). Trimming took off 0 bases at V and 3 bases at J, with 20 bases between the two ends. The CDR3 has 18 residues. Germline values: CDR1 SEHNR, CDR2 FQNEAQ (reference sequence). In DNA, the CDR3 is TGTGCCAGCAGCTTAGCTCCTCCCGCAGGGGAGTTAGACTATGGCTACACCTTC. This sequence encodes CASSLAPPAGELDYGYTF.

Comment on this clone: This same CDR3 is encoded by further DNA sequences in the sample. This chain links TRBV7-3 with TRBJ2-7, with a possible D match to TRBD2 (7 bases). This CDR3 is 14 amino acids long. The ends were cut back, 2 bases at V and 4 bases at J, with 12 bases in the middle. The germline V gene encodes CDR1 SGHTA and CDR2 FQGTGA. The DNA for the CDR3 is TGTGCCAGCAGCTTAGGAGGGGGGGCGTACGAGCAGTACTTC. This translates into CASSLGGGAYEQYF.

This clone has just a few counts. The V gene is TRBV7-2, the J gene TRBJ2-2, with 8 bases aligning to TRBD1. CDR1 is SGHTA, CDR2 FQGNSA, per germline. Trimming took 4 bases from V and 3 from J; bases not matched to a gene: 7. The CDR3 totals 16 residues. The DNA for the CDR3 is TGTGCCAGCAGCTGGAAACAGGGGGTAGACACCGGGGAGCTGTTTTTT. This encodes CASSWKQGVDTGELFF. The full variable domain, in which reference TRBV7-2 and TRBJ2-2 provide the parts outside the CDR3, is GAGVSQSPSNKVTEKGKDVELRCDPISGHTALYWYRQSLGQGLEFLIYFQGNSAPDKSGLPSDRFSAERTGGSVSTLTIQRTQQEDSAVYLCASSWKQGVDTGELFFGEGSRLTVL.

The CDR3 is CAISERTGVNEKLFF. The CDR3 DNA is TGTGCCATCAGTGAGCGCACAGGTGTTAATGAAAAACTGTTTTTT. The chain couples TRBV10-3 to TRBJ1-4; a possible D gene is TRBD1 (5 bases). The V end lost 2 bases, the J end lost 4 bases, and 11 bases lay between the germline ends. The CDR3 spans 15 residues. Germline values: CDR1 ENHRY, CDR2 SYGVKD.

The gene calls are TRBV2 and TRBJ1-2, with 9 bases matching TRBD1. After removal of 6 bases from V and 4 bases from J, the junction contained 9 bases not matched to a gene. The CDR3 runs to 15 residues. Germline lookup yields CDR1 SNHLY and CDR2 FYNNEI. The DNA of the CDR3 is TGTGCCAGCAGCGGTACTACAGGGGGCCCCTATGGCTACACCTTC. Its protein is CASSGTTGGPYGYTF.

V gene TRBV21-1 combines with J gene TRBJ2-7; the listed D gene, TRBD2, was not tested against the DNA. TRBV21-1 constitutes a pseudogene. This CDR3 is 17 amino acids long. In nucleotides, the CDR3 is TGTGCCAGCAGCAGCTTCCACGGACTAGCTGTCGACTACGAGCAGTACTTC. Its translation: CASSSFHGLAVDYEQYF.

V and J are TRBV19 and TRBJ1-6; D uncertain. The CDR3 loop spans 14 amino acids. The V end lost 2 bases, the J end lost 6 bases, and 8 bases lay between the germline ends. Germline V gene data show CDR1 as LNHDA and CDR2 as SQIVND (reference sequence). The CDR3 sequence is CASSIFVFNSPLHF. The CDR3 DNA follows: TGTGCCAGTAGTATATTCGTGTTTAATTCACCCCTCCACTTT.

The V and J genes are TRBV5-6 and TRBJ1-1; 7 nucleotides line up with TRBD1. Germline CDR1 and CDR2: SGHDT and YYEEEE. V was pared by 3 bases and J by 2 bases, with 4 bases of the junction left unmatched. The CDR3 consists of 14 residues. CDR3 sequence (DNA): TGTGCCAGCAGCTATGGGGACAGTAACACTGAAGCTTTCTTT. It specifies CASSYGDSNTEAFF.

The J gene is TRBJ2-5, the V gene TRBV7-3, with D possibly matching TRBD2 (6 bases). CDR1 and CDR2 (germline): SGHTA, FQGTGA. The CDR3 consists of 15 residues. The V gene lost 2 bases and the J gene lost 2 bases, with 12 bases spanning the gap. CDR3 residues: CASSLVGGQQETQYF. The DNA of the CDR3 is TGTGCCAGCAGCTTAGTCGGAGGGCAGCAAGAGACCCAGTACTTC.

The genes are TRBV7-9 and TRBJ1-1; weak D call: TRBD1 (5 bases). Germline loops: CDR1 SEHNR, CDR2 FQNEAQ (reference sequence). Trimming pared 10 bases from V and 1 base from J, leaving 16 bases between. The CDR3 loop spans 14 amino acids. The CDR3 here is CATSGGGWNTEAFF. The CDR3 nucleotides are TGTGCCACCTCGGGGGGAGGATGGAACACTGAAGCTTTCTTT.